This T cell receptor (beta chain) was profiled in a study of CD8 T cells in Susac syndrome. With random hexamers, reverse transcription was performed on about 0.45 to 1 ug of RNA. TCRdb analysed the immunoSEQ multiplex PCR reads with MiXCR anew, one entry per CDR3 protein. The sample has 200,000 to 250,000 distinct CDR3 sequences, roughly 90% seen once. CDR3 length equals 15 residues. Germline V CDR1 and CDR2: SGHVS, FNYEAQ. The trim removed 2 bases at V and 4 bases at J, leaving 4 bases unmatched. Input material: CD8+ T cells from PBMCs. This receptor was taken from a human donor with multiple sclerosis. The rearrangement uses TRBV7-6 and TRBJ2-3; 9 nucleotides align to TRBD2. The CDR3 here is CASSLTSGQADTQYF. In DNA form, the CDR3 reads TGTGCCAGCAGCTTAACTAGCGGGCAAGCAGATACGCAGTATTTT.